The rows below give T cell receptor beta chains drawn from one sample of a study of OX40 agonist ivuxolimab in advanced cancers. Clones were sequenced by immunoSEQ multiplex PCR, and TCRdb holds only the in-frame ones, with some missing. The sample carries roughly 70,000 clones, roughly four fifths recorded once. The sequencing here drew on CD4+ or CD8+ T cells sorted from blood, taken in a trial of the OX40 agonist ivuxolimab. These receptors all stem from an adult with an advanced solid tumor such as melanoma, head and neck, liver or kidney cancer. The CDR3 runs from the conserved cysteine through the conserved F or W. D genes are given only for firm matches. Some rows have no size entry. The others give once, few or many, or a class for an expanded clone.

d_gene	abundance	v_gene	j_gene	CDR3nt	CDR3aa
.	once	TRBV7-2	TRBJ1-2	TGTGCCAGCAGCTTACAGAGCTATGGCTACACCTTC	CASSLQSYGYTF
.	.	TRBV28	TRBJ2-1	TGTGCCAGCGGGTACAATGAGCAGTTCTTC	CASGYNEQFF
.	.	TRBV4-3	TRBJ1-4	TGCGCCAGCAGCCAAGACCTCGCGGGGACAAGTGGTGCAACTAATGAAAAACTGTTTTTT	CASSQDLAGTSGATNEKLFF
.	.	TRBV19	TRBJ2-5	TGTGCCAGTAGGCGTGCGGGGACCCAAGAGACCCAGTACTTC	CASRRAGTQETQYF
.	.	TRBV5-1	TRBJ2-2	TGCGCCAGCAGCCCGGTCCCCACCGGGGAGCTGTTTTTT	CASSPVPTGELFF
TRBD1	.	TRBV6-1	TRBJ2-5	TGTGCCTGTGGGACAGACTGGGAGACCCAGTACTTC	CACGTDWETQYF
TRBD2	.	TRBV19	TRBJ2-1	TGTGCCAGTAGCAAGGCGGGGACTAGCGGGAGCAATGAGCAGTTCTTC	CASSKAGTSGSNEQFF
TRBD1	.	TRBV11-1	TRBJ2-5	TGTGCCAGCAGCAGACGACAGGGGGGCGAAGAGACCCAGTACTTC	CASSRRQGGEETQYF
TRBD1	.	TRBV28	TRBJ2-4	TGTGCCAGTGCGATAAGACAGGGGCGGACAGACATTCAGTACTTC	CASAIRQGRTDIQYF
.	few	TRBV5-4	TRBJ1-2	TGTGCCAGCAGCTTGGGAGAGAACTATGGCTACACCTTC	CASSLGENYGYTF
.	.	TRBV2	TRBJ2-5	TGTGCCAGCAGCCGTGCCCCGCAAGAGACCCAGTACTTC	CASSRAPQETQYF
.	.	TRBV5-6	TRBJ2-7	TGTGCCAGCAGCTTGTCGGGTGCCTACGAGCAGTACTTC	CASSLSGAYEQYF
.	.	TRBV28	TRBJ1-5	TGTGCCAGCAGTTTGAGTAGCAATCAGCCCCAGCATTTT	CASSLSSNQPQHF
TRBD1	few	TRBV19	TRBJ2-7	TGTGCCAGTAGTTCCACCGGGACAGGGACCCACGAGCAGTACTTC	CASSSTGTGTHEQYF
.	few	TRBV10-3	TRBJ2-1	TGTGCCATCAGGGACAGCGGGGCGGACTACAATGAGCAGTTCTTC	CAIRDSGADYNEQFF
.	.	TRBV7-9	TRBJ2-3	TGTGCCAGCGGAAGGTGGACAGATACGCAGTATTTT	CASGRWTDTQYF
.	.	TRBV6-1	TRBJ2-2	TGTGCCAGCAGTGGTTGGACCGAAAACACCGGGGAGCTGTTTTTT	CASSGWTENTGELFF
TRBD1	.	TRBV28	TRBJ1-4	TGTGCCAGCAGTTGGGGACAGGGAGGAAATGAAAAACTGTTTTTT	CASSWGQGGNEKLFF
.	.	TRBV7-2	TRBJ2-7	TGTGCCAGCAGCGATGGGCCCGGGGTGCAGTACTTC	CASSDGPGVQYF
TRBD2	once	TRBV5-1	TRBJ2-1	TGCGCCAGCAGCCCTAGCCTAGCGGGACCCTACAATGAGCAGTTCTTC	CASSPSLAGPYNEQFF
.	.	TRBV19	TRBJ2-1	TGTGCCAGTAGTCCCCAGGGGGTAGCGGCTCCACATAATGAGCAGTTCTTC	CASSPQGVAAPHNEQFF
.	.	TRBV5-1	TRBJ1-2	TGCGCCAGCAGCCCCCGATGGGGGGAGGGATCCTATGGCTACACCTTC	CASSPRWGEGSYGYTF
.	.	TRBV2	TRBJ1-2	TGTGCCAGCAGGCAGGAGGACTATGGCTACACCTTC	CASRQEDYGYTF
TRBD1	.	TRBV5-1	TRBJ2-2	TGCGCCAGCAGCGCTACAGGGGCGCCGGACACCGGGGAGCTGTTTTTT	CASSATGAPDTGELFF
.	.	TRBV10-3	TRBJ2-3	TGTGCCATCAGTGAGTCGAAATTCTCCGGGCAGGACTTTACAGATACGCAGTATTTT	CAISESKFSGQDFTDTQYF
TRBD1	.	TRBV18	TRBJ1-2	TGTGCCAGCTCACCGGCAGGGGGCTCTAACTATGGCTACACCTTC	CASSPAGGSNYGYTF
.	.	TRBV19	TRBJ1-4	TGTGCCAGTAGCCCTGCGGCTAATGAAAAACTGTTTTTT	CASSPAANEKLFF
.	.	TRBV28	TRBJ2-1	TGTGCCAGCAGACCTTTCGGGACCCGAGCGGAGTTCTTC	CASRPFGTRAEFF
.	.	TRBV18	TRBJ1-4	TGTGCCAGCTCCTGGACCGATCAGAATGAAAAACTGTTTTTT	CASSWTDQNEKLFF
.	.	TRBV7-6	TRBJ2-1	TGTGCCAGCAGCTTAAAACTCCAACCTAGCTCCTACAATGAGCAGTTCTTC	CASSLKLQPSSYNEQFF
TRBD1	.	TRBV2	TRBJ2-5	TGTGCCAGCAGTCGGGACAGCCGAGAGACCCAGTACTTC	CASSRDSRETQYF
TRBD1	.	TRBV5-4	TRBJ2-5	TGTGCCAGCAGCGACCGGGTACAGGGGATGAAGACCCAGTACTTC	CASSDRVQGMKTQYF
.	.	TRBV6-5	TRBJ1-5	TGTGCCAGCAGTCAAGGGGGAAAGACCCAGCATTTT	CASSQGGKTQHF
TRBD2	.	TRBV28	TRBJ2-7	TGTGCCAGCAGTTCTCAGCGGGGTACCTACGAGCAGTACTTC	CASSSQRGTYEQYF
.	once	TRBV11-1	TRBJ2-1	TGTGCCAGCAGCTTTTGGGACGGCGGGCAGTTCTTC	CASSFWDGGQFF
.	.	TRBV18	TRBJ1-5	TGTGCCAGCTCACCCCGCCAGGGAGATCAGCCCCAGCATTTT	CASSPRQGDQPQHF
.	once	TRBV7-9	TRBJ2-1	TGTGCCAGCAGCCCCGCTATGAGCAGGAACCCCTACAATGAGCAGTTCTTC	CASSPAMSRNPYNEQFF
TRBD2	.	TRBV19	TRBJ2-7	TGTGCCAGTAGTATAGATTTCCGGCGGGGGACCTACGAGCAGTACTTC	CASSIDFRRGTYEQYF
TRBD1	.	TRBV7-2	TRBJ2-2	TGTGCCAGCAGCCGAAACCAACAGGGGGCCGGGGAGCTGTTTTTT	CASSRNQQGAGELFF
TRBD1	.	TRBV27	TRBJ1-5	TGTGCCAGCTGGACAGGGTTTCGAAATCAGCCCCAGCATTTT	CASWTGFRNQPQHF
TRBD2	.	TRBV7-2	TRBJ2-1	TGTGCCAGCAGCCCGCAGACTAGCAGTAGCTTTGAGCAGTTCTTC	CASSPQTSSSFEQFF
.	few	TRBV5-1	TRBJ1-3	TGCGCCAGCAGCTTTGGGGTCCCATCTGGAAACACCATATATTTT	CASSFGVPSGNTIYF
.	.	TRBV5-4	TRBJ1-3	TGTGCCAGCAGCTTGGACGCAGGTGTTGGAAACACCATATATTTT	CASSLDAGVGNTIYF
.	.	TRBV5-1	TRBJ1-4	TGCGCCAGCAGCCCCGGGACGGACTATGAAAAACTGTTTTTT	CASSPGTDYEKLFF
.	.	TRBV6-4	TRBJ1-2	TGTGCCATTCCAGGTGAGATGGATGGCTACACCTTC	CAIPGEMDGYTF
.	few	TRBV19	TRBJ1-1	TGTGCCAGTAGTATTCTGGGGACACTATCGAACACTGAAGCTTTCTTT	CASSILGTLSNTEAFF